The 2 T cell receptor beta chains in this list originate from one sample, sequenced in a study of shared clonotypes between healthy human individuals (dated by TCRdb to the early 2020s). CD8 naive samples were CD45RO-negative cells positively selected for CCR7, giving a CD45RA+CCR7+ population that excluded TemRA cells. The library was built by means of the immunoSEQ multiplex PCR assay. The clones in this table, taken by TCRdb from immuneACCESS, are in-frame only. Not every clone is retained; where verified, under half of the shortfall comes from an unresolved V gene, and the cause of the rest is unknown. This sample has about 2.2 million clones in its table, and just over 90% of those were observed once. The top ten hold approximately 1.7% of the sample. The sequenced sample was naive CD8+ T cells from PBMCs. The sample's cell subset or site label, decoded: CD45RA+CCR7+. The receptors here all came from a man in his late teens or twenties in good health. Some clones in this sample may be carry-over from other donors' samples.

The chain uses TRBV28 and TRBJ2-7, with TRBD1 as a possible D gene (6 bases). The V and J ends lost 7 bases and 2 bases respectively, with 18 bases between them. Germline V gives CDR1 MDHEN, CDR2 SYDVKM. This CDR3 comprises 15 residues. CDR3 nucleotides: TGTGCCAGCAAATTGAACAGGGCGACCCCCTACGAGCAGTACTTC. Its protein is CASKLNRATPYEQYF.

V is TRBV6-1 and J is TRBJ2-1, with TRBD1 matching over 9 bases. The CDR3 length is 16 residues. J gave up 3 bases and V 4 bases, and 7 bases lay outside the gene matches. Germline-derived CDR1 and CDR2 are MNHNS and SASEGT. CDR3 sequence: CASSATGGFGYNEQFF. The CDR3 coding sequence is TGTGCCAGCAGTGCGACAGGGGGATTCGGCTACAATGAGCAGTTCTTC.